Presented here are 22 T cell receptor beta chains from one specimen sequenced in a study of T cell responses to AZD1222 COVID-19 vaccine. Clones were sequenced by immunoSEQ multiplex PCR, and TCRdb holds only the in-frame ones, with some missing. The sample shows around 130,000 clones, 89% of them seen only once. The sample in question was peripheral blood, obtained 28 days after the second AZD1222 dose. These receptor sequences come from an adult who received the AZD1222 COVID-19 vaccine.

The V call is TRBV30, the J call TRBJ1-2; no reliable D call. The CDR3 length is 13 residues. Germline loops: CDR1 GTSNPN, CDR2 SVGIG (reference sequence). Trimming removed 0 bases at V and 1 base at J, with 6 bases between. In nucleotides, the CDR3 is TGTGCCTGGAGTGTACAGAATAACTATGGCTACACCTTC. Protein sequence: CAWSVQNNYGYTF. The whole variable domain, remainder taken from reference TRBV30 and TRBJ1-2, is SQTIHQWPATLVQPVGSPLSLECTVEGTSNPNLYWYRQAAGRGLQLLFYSVGIGQISSEVPQNLSASRPQDRQFILSSKKLLLSDSGFYLCAWSVQNNYGYTFGSGTRLTVV.

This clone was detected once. CDR3 protein: CASSGTSGINEQYF. In DNA, the CDR3 is TGTGCCAGCAGCGGGACTAGCGGGATTAACGAGCAGTACTTC. The genes are TRBV5-4 and TRBJ2-7, with 13 bases identical to TRBD2. Looked up from germline, CDR1 is SGHNT and CDR2 is YYREEE (reference sequence). The CDR3 totals 14 residues. V was clipped by 4 bases and J by 5 bases; unmatched bases: 3. The variable domain in full, with the rest retrieved from reference TRBV5-4 and TRBJ2-7, is ETGVTQSPTHLIKTRGQQVTLRCSSQSGHNTVSWYQQALGQGPQFIFQYYREEENGRGNFPPRFSGLQFPNYSSELNVNALELDDSALYLCASSGTSGINEQYFGPGTRLTVT.

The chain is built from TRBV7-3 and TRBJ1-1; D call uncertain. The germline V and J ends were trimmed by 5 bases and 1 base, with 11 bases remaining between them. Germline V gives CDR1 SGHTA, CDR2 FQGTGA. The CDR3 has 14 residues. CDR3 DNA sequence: TGTGCCAGCAGCCCAGGTATATCGAACACTGAAGCTTTCTTT. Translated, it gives CASSPGISNTEAFF.

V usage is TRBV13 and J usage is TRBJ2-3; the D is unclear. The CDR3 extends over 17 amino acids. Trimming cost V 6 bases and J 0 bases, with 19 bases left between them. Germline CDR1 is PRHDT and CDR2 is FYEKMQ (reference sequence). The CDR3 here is CASSGVGSSGSTDTQYF. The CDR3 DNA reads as TGTGCCAGCAGTGGAGTCGGTAGTTCCGGAAGCACAGATACGCAGTATTTT.

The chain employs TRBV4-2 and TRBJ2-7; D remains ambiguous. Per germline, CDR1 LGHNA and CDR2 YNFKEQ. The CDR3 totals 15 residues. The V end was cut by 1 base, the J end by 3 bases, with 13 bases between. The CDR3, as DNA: TGTGCCAGCAGCCAAGCCTCCGTAGGATTCTACGAGCAGTACTTC. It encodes CASSQASVGFYEQYF.

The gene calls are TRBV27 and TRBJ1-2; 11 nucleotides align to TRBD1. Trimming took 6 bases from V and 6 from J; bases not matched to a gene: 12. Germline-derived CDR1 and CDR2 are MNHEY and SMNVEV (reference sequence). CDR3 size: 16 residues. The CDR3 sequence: CASRGGIEGQGDGYTF. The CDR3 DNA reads TGTGCCAGCAGAGGGGGCATTGAGGGACAGGGGGATGGCTACACCTTC.

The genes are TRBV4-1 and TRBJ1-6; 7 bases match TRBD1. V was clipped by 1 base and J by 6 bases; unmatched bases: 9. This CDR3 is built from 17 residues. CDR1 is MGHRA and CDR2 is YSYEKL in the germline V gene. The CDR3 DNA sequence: TGCGCCAGCAGCCAAGGACCGACAGGGTGGATTAATTCACCCCTCCACTTT. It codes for CASSQGPTGWINSPLHF.

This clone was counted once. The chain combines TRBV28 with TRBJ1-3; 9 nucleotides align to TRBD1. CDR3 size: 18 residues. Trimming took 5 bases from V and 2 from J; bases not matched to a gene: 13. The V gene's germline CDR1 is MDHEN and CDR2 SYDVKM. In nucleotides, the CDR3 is TGTGCCAGCAGTCCGTTCTCCCGGGACAGGGAAACTGGAAACACCATATATTTT. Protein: CASSPFSRDRETGNTIYF.

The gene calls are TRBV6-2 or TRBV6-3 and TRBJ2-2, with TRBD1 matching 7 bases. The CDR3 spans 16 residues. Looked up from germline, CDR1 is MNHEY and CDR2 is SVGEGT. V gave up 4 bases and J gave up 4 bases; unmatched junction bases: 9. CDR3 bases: TGTGCCAGCAGTTCCTACAGGGGCCGGGGCACCGGGGAGCTGTTTTTT. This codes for CASSSYRGRGTGELFF.

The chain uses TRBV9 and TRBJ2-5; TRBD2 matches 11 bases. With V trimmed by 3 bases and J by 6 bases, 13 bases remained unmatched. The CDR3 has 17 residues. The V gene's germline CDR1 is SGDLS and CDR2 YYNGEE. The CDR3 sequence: CASSALAGGNLAKTQYF. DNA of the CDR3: TGTGCCAGCAGCGCGCTAGCGGGGGGTAATCTCGCGAAGACCCAGTACTTC.

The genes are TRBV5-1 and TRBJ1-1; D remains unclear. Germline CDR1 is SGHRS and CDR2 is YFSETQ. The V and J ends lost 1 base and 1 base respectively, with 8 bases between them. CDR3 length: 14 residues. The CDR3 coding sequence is TGCGCCAGCAGCTTGCGAACAAGGAACACTGAAGCTTTCTTT. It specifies CASSLRTRNTEAFF. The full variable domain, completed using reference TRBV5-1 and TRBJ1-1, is KAGVTQTPRYLIKTRGQQVTLSCSPISGHRSVSWYQQTPGQGLQFLFEYFSETQRNKGNFPGRFSGRQFSNSRSEMNVSTLELGDSALYLCASSLRTRNTEAFFGQGTRLTVV.

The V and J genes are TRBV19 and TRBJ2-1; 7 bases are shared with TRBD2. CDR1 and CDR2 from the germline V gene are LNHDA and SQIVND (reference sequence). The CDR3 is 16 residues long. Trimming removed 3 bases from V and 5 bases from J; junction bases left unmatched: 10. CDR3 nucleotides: TGTGCCAGTAGTATTTTGAGGCCTAGCGGAAACAATGAGCAGTTCTTC. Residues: CASSILRPSGNNEQFF. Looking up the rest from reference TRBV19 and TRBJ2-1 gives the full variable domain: DGGITQSPKYLFRKEGQNVTLSCEQNLNHDAMYWYRQDPGQGLRLIYYSQIVNDFQKGDIAEGYSVSREKKESFPLTVTSAQKNPTAFYLCASSILRPSGNNEQFFGPGTRLTVL.

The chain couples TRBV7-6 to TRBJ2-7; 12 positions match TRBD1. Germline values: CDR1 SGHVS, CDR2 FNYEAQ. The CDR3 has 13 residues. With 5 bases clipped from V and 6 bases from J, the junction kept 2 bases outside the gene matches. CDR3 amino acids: CASSVGQGAEQYF. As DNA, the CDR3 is TGTGCCAGCAGCGTGGGACAGGGGGCCGAGCAGTACTTC.

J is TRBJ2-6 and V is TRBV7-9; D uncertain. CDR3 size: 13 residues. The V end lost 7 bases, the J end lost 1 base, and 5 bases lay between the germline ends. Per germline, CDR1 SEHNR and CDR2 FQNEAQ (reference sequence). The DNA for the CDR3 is TGTGCCAGCACCCGATCTGGGGCCAACGTCCTGACTTTC. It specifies CASTRSGANVLTF.

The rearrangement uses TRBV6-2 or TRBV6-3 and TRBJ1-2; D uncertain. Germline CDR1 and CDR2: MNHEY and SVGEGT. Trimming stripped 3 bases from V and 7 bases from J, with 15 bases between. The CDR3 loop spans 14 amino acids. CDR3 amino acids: CASSYRVTSGGYTF. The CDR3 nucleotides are TGTGCCAGCAGTTATCGGGTTACCTCGGGTGGCTACACCTTC.

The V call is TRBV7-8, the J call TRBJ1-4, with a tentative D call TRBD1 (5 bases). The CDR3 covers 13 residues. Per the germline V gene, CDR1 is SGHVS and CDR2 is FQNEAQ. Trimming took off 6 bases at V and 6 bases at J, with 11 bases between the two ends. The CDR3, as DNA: TGTGCCAGCAGGAGTGGCAGGGATGAAAAACTGTTTTTT. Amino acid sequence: CASRSGRDEKLFF.

The CDR3 sequence is CASSHRDRAGGYTF. In DNA form, the CDR3 reads TGTGCCAGCAGCCATCGGGACAGGGCAGGCGGCTACACCTTC. The chain recombines TRBV3-1 (or the pseudogene TRBV3-2) with TRBJ1-2, with 9 positions matching TRBD1. Germline lookup yields CDR1 LGHDT and CDR2 YNNKEL (reference sequence). This CDR3 is built from 14 residues. V dropped 3 bases and J dropped 8; count of bases not matched to a gene: 7.

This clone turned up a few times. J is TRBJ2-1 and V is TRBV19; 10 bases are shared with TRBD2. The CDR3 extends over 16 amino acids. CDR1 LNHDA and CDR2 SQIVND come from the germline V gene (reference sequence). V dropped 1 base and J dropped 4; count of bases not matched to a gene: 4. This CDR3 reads CASSIGNSGGYNEQFF. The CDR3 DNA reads TGTGCCAGTAGTATAGGGAATAGCGGGGGGTACAATGAGCAGTTCTTC.

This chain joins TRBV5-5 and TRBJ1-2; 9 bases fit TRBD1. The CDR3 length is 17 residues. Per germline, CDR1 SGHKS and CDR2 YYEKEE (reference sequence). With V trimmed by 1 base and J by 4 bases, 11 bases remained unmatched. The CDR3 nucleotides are TGTGCCAGCAGCTTGTTCCCCGGGACAGGGATTTCCTATGGCTACACCTTC. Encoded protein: CASSLFPGTGISYGYTF. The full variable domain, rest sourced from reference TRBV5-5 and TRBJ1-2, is DAGVTQSPTHLIKTRGQQVTLRCSPISGHKSVSWYQQVLGQGPQFIFQYYEKEERGRGNFPDRFSARQFPNYSSELNVNALLLGDSALYLCASSLFPGTGISYGYTFGSGTRLTVV.

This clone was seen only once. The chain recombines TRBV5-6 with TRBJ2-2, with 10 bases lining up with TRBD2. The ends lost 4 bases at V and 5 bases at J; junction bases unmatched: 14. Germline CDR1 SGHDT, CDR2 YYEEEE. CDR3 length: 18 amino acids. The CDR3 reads CASSRGNSGGYVTGELFF. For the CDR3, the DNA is TGTGCCAGCAGCCGCGGAAATAGCGGGGGGTATGTGACCGGGGAGCTGTTTTTT.

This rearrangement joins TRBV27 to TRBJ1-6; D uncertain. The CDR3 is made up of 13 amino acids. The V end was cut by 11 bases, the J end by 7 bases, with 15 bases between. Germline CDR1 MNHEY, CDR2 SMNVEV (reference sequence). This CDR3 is CACSPSWNSPLHF. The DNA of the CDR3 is TGTGCCTGCTCTCCTAGTTGGAATTCACCCCTCCACTTT.

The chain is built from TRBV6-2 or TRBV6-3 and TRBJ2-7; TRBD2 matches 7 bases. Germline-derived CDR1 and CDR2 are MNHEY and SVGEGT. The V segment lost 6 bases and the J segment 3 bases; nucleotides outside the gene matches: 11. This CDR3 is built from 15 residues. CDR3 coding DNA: TGTGCCAGCAGCACCCGGGCTAGCGGAGACTACGAGCAGTACTTC. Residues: CASSTRASGDYEQYF.